Sequencing of this T cell receptor beta chain was carried out in a study of blood T cell repertoires in COVID-19. TCRdb keeps only in-frame clones here, not all; method: immunoSEQ multiplex PCR. The table shows about 400,000 clones, with approximately 90% occurring only once. V was pared by 1 base and J by 1 base, with 8 bases between. Germline V gives CDR1 SEHNR, CDR2 FQNEAQ (reference sequence). The CDR3 loop spans 14 amino acids. The sequenced material came from PBMCs or T cells enriched from blood (not recorded which). The sequence derives from a woman aged 18 to 35 with acute COVID-19. J is TRBJ2-7 and V is TRBV7-9, with D unresolved. The CDR3 DNA sequence: TGTGCCAGCAGCTTAGGGAGACGATCCTACGAGCAGTACTTC. Its protein product is CASSLGRRSYEQYF.